These T cell receptor beta chains were read from a single sample in a study of blood T cell repertoires in COVID-19. Clones were sequenced by immunoSEQ multiplex PCR, and TCRdb holds only the in-frame ones, with some missing. The sample records 60,000 to 85,000 clones, 80% to 90% being singletons. The specimen sequenced was peripheral blood. These TCRs come from a man aged 45-65 years with active COVID-19. Each CDR3 is given with its conserved first and last residue. A D gene is named only where the DNA matches it firmly. Some rows mark clone size as missing; the rest say once, few, many or name a class of expanded clone.

CASSYGTRNQPQHF	TGTGCCAGCAGTTACGGGACACGAAATCAGCCCCAGCATTTT	TRBJ1-5	-	-	TRBV6-2/TRBV6-3
CASSIVAGGIDEQYF	TGTGCCAGTAGTATAGTGGCAGGGGGTATTGATGAGCAGTACTTC	TRBJ2-7	-	TRBD1	TRBV19
CASSLYVSGSSGELFF	TGTGCCAGCAGTTTATATGTTAGCGGGAGTTCAGGGGAGCTGTTTTTT	TRBJ2-2	-	TRBD2	TRBV28
CASSLGGVQETQYF	TGCGCCAGCAGCTTAGGGGGTGTACAAGAGACCCAGTACTTC	TRBJ2-5	-	-	TRBV5-1
CASSFRTGRDGYTF	TGTGCCAGCAGCTTTCGGACAGGGCGGGATGGCTACACCTTC	TRBJ1-2	-	TRBD1	TRBV7-2
CASSQDRGLAGSRDGYEQYF	TGTGCCAGCAGCCAAGACCGGGGACTAGCGGGATCACGAGACGGCTACGAGCAGTACTTC	TRBJ2-7	once	TRBD2	TRBV4-2
CASSQDQGLGSYEQYF	TGTGCCAGCAGCCAAGATCAGGGACTGGGAAGCTACGAGCAGTACTTC	TRBJ2-7	-	-	TRBV14
CASSRQVDYGYTF	TGTGCCAGCAGTCGACAGGTAGACTATGGCTACACCTTC	TRBJ1-2	-	-	TRBV6-5
CASSLGSGGGTDTQYF	TGTGCCAGCAGCTTGGGTAGCGGGGGAGGCACAGATACGCAGTATTTT	TRBJ2-3	-	TRBD2	TRBV7-9
CASSEAPSSYEQYF	TGTGCCAGCAGTGAAGCCCCATCGAGCTACGAGCAGTACTTC	TRBJ2-7	-	-	TRBV2
CASSLGGQSYEQYF	TGTGCCAGCAGCTTGGGGGGACAATCCTACGAGCAGTACTTC	TRBJ2-7	-	-	TRBV5-5
CASSQGQVRGEQFF	TGTGCCAGCAGCCAAGGGCAGGTCAGGGGTGAGCAGTTCTTC	TRBJ2-1	-	-	TRBV14
CASRRTSGSLGTYEQYF	TGTGCCAGCAGACGGACTAGCGGGAGTTTGGGCACCTACGAGCAGTACTTC	TRBJ2-7	once	TRBD2	TRBV28
CASSPIGAAGNTIYF	TGTGCCAGCAGCCCCATTGGGGCTGCTGGAAACACCATATATTTT	TRBJ1-3	-	-	TRBV5-6
CASSSRGSGPYEQYF	TGTGCCAGCAGCTCGCGGGGTAGCGGACCCTACGAGCAGTACTTC	TRBJ2-7	-	-	TRBV5-4
CASSAGTNYGYTF	TGTGCCAGCAGCGCCGGGACAAACTATGGCTACACCTTC	TRBJ1-2	-	-	TRBV7-2
CASSLGGTIVEQYF	TGTGCCAGCAGCCTAGGCGGGACTATTGTTGAGCAGTACTTC	TRBJ2-7	-	TRBD2	TRBV28
CASSRDRVGSYEQYF	TGTGCCAGCAGCCGTGACAGGGTGGGATCCTACGAGCAGTACTTC	TRBJ2-7	many	TRBD1	TRBV6-2/TRBV6-3
CASSPRTDLAKNIQYF	TGTGCCAGTAGTCCCAGGACAGATCTAGCCAAAAACATTCAGTACTTC	TRBJ2-4	once	-	TRBV19
CASMGLKYEQYF	TGCGCCAGCATGGGACTAAAATACGAGCAGTACTTC	TRBJ2-7	once	TRBD2	TRBV10-2
CASSATGSGYEQYF	TGTGCCAGCAGCGCGACAGGCTCGGGCTACGAGCAGTACTTC	TRBJ2-7	-	-	TRBV5-5
CASSLVGGANYGYTF	TGTGCCAGCAGCTTGGTCGGAGGGGCTAACTATGGCTACACCTTC	TRBJ1-2	-	-	TRBV5-6
CAWSVSGYVEQYF	TGTGCCTGGAGTGTCTCAGGGTACGTCGAGCAGTACTTC	TRBJ2-7	-	-	TRBV30